Presented here are 17 T cell receptor beta chains from one specimen sequenced in a study of blood T cell repertoires in COVID-19. Libraries were prepared by immunoSEQ multiplex PCR; TCRdb keeps only in-frame clonotypes and omits some of them. Here the sample spans around 270,000 clones, 88% being singletons. Material: peripheral blood. The receptor source for this set is a man aged 60-69 years who had recovered from COVID-19.

This clone has a single count. The CDR3 sequence is CARDNGQGPCEQYF. DNA of the CDR3: TGTGCCAGAGACAACGGACAGGGGCCCTGCGAGCAGTACTTC. J is TRBJ2-7 and V is TRBV5-5; 9 positions agree with TRBD1. The junction had 12 bases not matched to a gene; V was cut back by 8 bases and J by 6 bases. Germline V gives CDR1 SGHKS, CDR2 YYEKEE (reference sequence). The CDR3 has 14 residues.

CDR3 protein: CASSQARGQGSGGYTF. The CDR3 nucleotides are TGTGCCAGCAGCCAAGCACGGGGACAGGGATCGGGCGGCTACACCTTC. The V gene is TRBV4-2, the J gene TRBJ1-2, with 9 bases identical to TRBD1. Germline V lookup: CDR1 LGHNA, CDR2 YNFKEQ. CDR3 size: 16 residues. The ends lost 1 base at V and 8 bases at J; junction bases unmatched: 11.

The chain links TRBV15 to TRBJ2-2, with 8 bases fitting TRBD1. V shed 2 bases and J 8 bases; nucleotides not matched to a gene: 4. CDR1 is LNHNV and CDR2 is YYDKDF in the germline V gene (reference sequence). The CDR3 spans 14 residues. The CDR3 is CATSRQGAGGELFF. DNA of the CDR3: TGTGCCACCAGCAGACAGGGGGCTGGGGGGGAGCTGTTTTTT. Looking up the rest from reference TRBV15 and TRBJ2-2 gives the full variable domain: DAMVIQNPRYQVTQFGKPVTLSCSQTLNHNVMYWYQQKSSQAPKLLFHYYDKDFNNEADTPDNFQSRRPNTSFCFLDIRSPGLGDTAMYLCATSRQGAGGELFFGEGSRLTVL.

V usage is TRBV18 and J usage is TRBJ2-1; 11 bases are shared with TRBD2. The CDR3 runs 16 residues. V lost 2 bases and J lost 6; bases outside the gene matches: 6. The germline V gene has CDR1 KGHSH and CDR2 LQKENI. CDR3 DNA: TGTGCCAGCTCACCAGGAATAGCGGGGGGGCCCAATGAGCAGTTCTTC. Amino acid sequence: CASSPGIAGGPNEQFF.

The chain has TRBV6-2 or TRBV6-3 and TRBJ1-1; D remains unclear. The CDR3 is 18 residues long. V lost 3 bases and J 0 bases, leaving 20 bases between the germline ends. Germline V gene lookup returns CDR1 MNHEY and CDR2 SVGEGT. The CDR3 here is CASSYIVREGLMNTEAFF. The CDR3 nucleotides read TGTGCCAGCAGTTATATTGTGAGGGAAGGCCTTATGAACACTGAAGCTTTCTTT.

The chain links TRBV7-3 to TRBJ2-5; no definite D call. V was cut by 4 bases and J by 0 bases, with 6 bases left in between. The CDR3 has 13 residues. Per the germline V gene, CDR1 is SGHTA and CDR2 is FQGTGA. The CDR3 DNA is TGTGCCAGCAGCTACGACTACCAAGAGACCCAGTACTTC. Protein product: CASSYDYQETQYF. Using reference TRBV7-3 and TRBJ2-5 for the parts outside the CDR3, the full variable domain is GAGVSQTPSNKVTEKGKYVELRCDPISGHTALYWYRQSLGQGPEFLIYFQGTGAADDSGLPNDRFFAVRPEGSVSTLKIQRTERGDSAVYLCASSYDYQETQYFGPGTRLLVL.

In this sample, this clone turned up a few times. V and J are TRBV4-1 and TRBJ1-5, with a weak D call TRBD1 (5 bases). V lost 0 bases, J lost 7 bases, and 13 bases lay in between. The CDR3 runs to 15 residues. Germline CDR1 reads MGHRA; CDR2 reads YSYEKL. The CDR3 DNA follows: TGCGCCAGCAGCCAAGAAAGGGGTCTTTGGCAGCCCCAGCATTTT. This codes for CASSQERGLWQPQHF.

This sequence joins TRBV5-1 and TRBJ2-5; D is possibly TRBD2 (6 bases). The CDR3 is 13 residues long. Germline loops: CDR1 SGHRS, CDR2 YFSETQ. Trimming took 4 bases from V and 0 from J, leaving 7 bases between them. The CDR3 sequence: CASSRGYQETQYF. The CDR3 nucleotides are TGCGCCAGCAGCCGGGGGTACCAAGAGACCCAGTACTTC.

The count of this clone is one. The rearrangement links TRBV11-3 to TRBJ2-7; 8 positions agree with TRBD2. The germline V gene encodes CDR1 SGHNT and CDR2 YENEEA. The V gene end was trimmed by 2 bases and the J gene end by 7 bases; junction bases not matched to a gene: 4. This CDR3 region has 13 residues. The CDR3 region has the DNA TGTGCCAGCAGCTTAACCCGGGAGGGGGAGCAGTACTTC. It encodes CASSLTREGEQYF. The whole variable domain, filled in from reference TRBV11-3 and TRBJ2-7, reads EAGVVQSPRYKIIEKKQPVAFWCNPISGHNTLYWYLQNLGQGPELLIRYENEEAVDDSQLPKDRFSAERLKGVDSTLKIQPAELGDSAVYLCASSLTREGEQYFGPGTRLTVT.

The rearrangement uses TRBV27 and TRBJ1-3; no clear D gene. This CDR3 is built from 15 residues. The V end lost 0 bases, the J end lost 0 bases, and 6 bases lay between the germline ends. CDR1 and CDR2 (germline): MNHEY, SMNVEV (reference sequence). The CDR3 region is CASSLSHSSGNTIYF. The DNA for the CDR3 is TGTGCCAGCAGTTTATCGCACAGCTCTGGAAACACCATATATTTT.

CDR3 sequence: CASSLPDRVWYGYTF. CDR3 sequence (DNA): TGTGCCAGCAGCCTACCCGACAGGGTCTGGTATGGCTACACCTTC. The chain is built from TRBV7-9 and TRBJ1-2; 7 bases line up with TRBD1. Per germline, CDR1 SEHNR and CDR2 FQNEAQ (reference sequence). V lost 5 bases and J lost 5; bases outside the gene matches: 11. The CDR3 length is 15 residues.

This chain joins TRBV24-1 and TRBJ2-7; 8 bases are shared with TRBD1. This CDR3 has 15 amino acids. V dropped 4 bases and J dropped 2; count of bases not matched to a gene: 6. Germline values: CDR1 KGHDR, CDR2 SFDVKD. The CDR3 reads CATSDPGQETYEQYF. The CDR3 DNA reads as TGTGCCACCAGTGACCCGGGACAGGAGACCTACGAGCAGTACTTC.

The chain carries TRBV5-1 and TRBJ2-2; D gene ambiguous. Germline V gene sequence: CDR1 SGHRS, CDR2 YFSETQ. V lost 3 bases and J 6 bases, leaving 6 bases between the germline ends. The CDR3 length is 12 residues. CDR3 sequence reads: CASSSPPGELFF. In nucleotides, the CDR3 is TGCGCCAGCAGCTCTCCCCCCGGGGAGCTGTTTTTT.

The chain joins TRBV19 to TRBJ1-3; a weak D match, TRBD1 (6 bases). This CDR3 has 16 residues. Trimming shortened V by 2 bases and J by 7 bases, and 18 bases separated the two germline ends. Germline V gene sequence: CDR1 LNHDA, CDR2 SQIVND (reference sequence). The CDR3 here is CASSIQTGRYGNTIYF. In DNA form, the CDR3 reads TGTGCCAGTAGTATACAGACAGGCCGTTACGGGAACACCATATATTTT.

The V and J genes are TRBV13 and TRBJ2-2; 10 positions match TRBD1. CDR1 PRHDT and CDR2 FYEKMQ come from the germline V gene (reference sequence). The CDR3 has 21 residues. The V and J ends lost 1 base and 4 bases, in that order; junction bases with no gene match: 18. This chain's CDR3 is CASSLVVIPGWTGGRTGELFF. Written as DNA, the CDR3 is TGTGCCAGCAGCTTAGTTGTTATTCCGGGTTGGACAGGGGGACGCACCGGGGAGCTGTTTTTT.

The V gene is TRBV10-1, the J gene TRBJ2-7, with a possible D match to TRBD1 (6 bases). Per germline, CDR1 WNHNN and CDR2 SYGVQD (reference sequence). CDR3 length equals 15 residues. V lost 4 bases and J lost 7, with 20 bases in between. The CDR3, as DNA: TGCGCCAGCAGTGGTCAAAGGGGACACTCCGAAGAGCAGTACTTC. Protein: CASSGQRGHSEEQYF.

The V gene is TRBV19, the J gene TRBJ1-4; 7 bases match TRBD1. V gave up 10 bases and J gave up 0 bases; unmatched junction bases: 8. The V gene's germline CDR1 is LNHDA and CDR2 SQIVND (reference sequence). This CDR3 has 15 residues. The CDR3 spells CATTRGTATNEKLFF. In DNA form, the CDR3 reads TGTGCCACCACACGGGGGACAGCAACTAATGAAAAACTGTTTTTT.